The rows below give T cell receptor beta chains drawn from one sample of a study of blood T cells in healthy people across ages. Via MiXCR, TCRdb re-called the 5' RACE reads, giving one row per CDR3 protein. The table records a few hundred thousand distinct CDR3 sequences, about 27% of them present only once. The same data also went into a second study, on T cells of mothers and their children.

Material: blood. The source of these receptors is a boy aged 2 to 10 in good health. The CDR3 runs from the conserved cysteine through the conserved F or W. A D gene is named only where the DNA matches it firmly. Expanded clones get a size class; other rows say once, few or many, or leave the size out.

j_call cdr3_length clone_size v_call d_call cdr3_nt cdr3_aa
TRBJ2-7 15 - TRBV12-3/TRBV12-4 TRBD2 TGTGCCAGCAGTCCCGGACTAGCGGGAGTCTACGAGCAGTACTTC CASSPGLAGVYEQYF
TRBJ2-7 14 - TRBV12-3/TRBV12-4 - TGTGCCAGCAGTTTAGTGGGTGATGCCTACGAGCAGTACTTC CASSLVGDAYEQYF
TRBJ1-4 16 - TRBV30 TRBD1 TGTGCCTGGAGTGTTCCTTTGTGGGACAGGGTTGAAAAACTGTTTTTT CAWSVPLWDRVEKLFF
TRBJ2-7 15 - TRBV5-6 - TGTGCCAGCAGCTTTCTTAGAACAGCGTTCAACGAGCAGTACTTC CASSFLRTAFNEQYF
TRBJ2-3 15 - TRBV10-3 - TGTGCCATCAGTCGCCAGGGCCCTAGCACAGATACGCAGTATTTT CAISRQGPSTDTQYF
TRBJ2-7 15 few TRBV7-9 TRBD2 TGTGCCAGCAGCTCAGCTAGCGGGGACCTCTACGAGCAGTACTTC CASSSASGDLYEQYF
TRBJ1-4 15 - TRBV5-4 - TGTGCCAGCAGCTGGAAGGCAGGGGTTAATGAAAAACTGTTTTTT CASSWKAGVNEKLFF
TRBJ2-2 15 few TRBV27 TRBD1 TGTGCCAGCAGTCCATACAGGGGCGGAACCGGGGAGCTGTTTTTT CASSPYRGGTGELFF
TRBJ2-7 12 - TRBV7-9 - TGTGCCAGCAGCTTAGGCAGGGGAGAGCAGTACTTC CASSLGRGEQYF
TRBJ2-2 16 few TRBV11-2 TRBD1 TGTGCCAGCAGCCCCATTGGACAGGAGAACACCGGGGAGCTGTTTTTT CASSPIGQENTGELFF
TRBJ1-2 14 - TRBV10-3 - TGTGCCATCAGTGACCGGGGGAAAAACTATGGCTACACCTTC CAISDRGKNYGYTF
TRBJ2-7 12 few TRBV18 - TGTGCCAGCTCACCAAAAGAGGGAGCGCAGTACTTC CASSPKEGAQYF
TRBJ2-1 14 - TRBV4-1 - TGCGCCAGCAGCCAAGAAACTAGACAAAATGAGCAGTTCTTC CASSQETRQNEQFF
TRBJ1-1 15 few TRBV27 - TGTGCCAGCAGTTTATCGCCGGGGACATTGGGGGAAGCTTTCTTT CASSLSPGTLGEAFF
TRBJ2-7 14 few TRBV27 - TGTGCCAGCAGTTTAAAGGGCAAGGGGCGCGAGCAGTACTTC CASSLKGKGREQYF
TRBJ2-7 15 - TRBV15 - TGTGCCACCAGCAGCGGGCCAAATAGGATCTACGAGCAGTACTTC CATSSGPNRIYEQYF
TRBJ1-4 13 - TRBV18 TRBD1 TGTGCCAGCTCGCCGGGACAGGTTGAAAAACTGTTTTTT CASSPGQVEKLFF
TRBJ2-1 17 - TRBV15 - TGTGCCACCAGCAGAGAAGGCGGTGCTAACGCTTACAATGAGCAGTTCTTC CATSREGGANAYNEQFF
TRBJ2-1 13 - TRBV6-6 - TGCGCCAGCAGCCACCTTAGTTCCAATGAGCAGTTCTTC CASSHLSSNEQFF